This T cell receptor (beta chain) was captured in a study of cytomegalovirus exposure and HLA in healthy donors. CDR1 and CDR2 from the germline V gene are LNHDA and SQIVND (reference sequence). The CDR3 is 14 residues long. Trimming stripped 5 bases from V and 8 bases from J, with 16 bases between. General study points: The authors excluded some V segments, including TRBV6-2 and TRBV6-3, as indistinguishable. A later analysis linked about 17,000 TCR beta sequences to HLA alleles at 0.05 false discovery rate.

In its sample, this clone was seen once. The antigen is undetermined. PCR employed 60 Vbeta and 13 Jbeta primers. TCRdb's copy holds only in-frame clones and misses some; the assay was immunoSEQ multiplex PCR. The sample holds fewer than 130,000 clones; 79% are singletons and the top ten take about 3%. The sequence was collected from a woman in her thirties or forties in good health and CMV-seronegative. Material: PBMCs. The genes are TRBV19 and TRBJ2-1; perhaps TRBD2 as D (5 bases). CDR3 protein: CASSANVPGDEQFF. The CDR3 coding sequence is TGTGCCAGTAGTGCAAACGTCCCCGGGGATGAGCAGTTCTTC.